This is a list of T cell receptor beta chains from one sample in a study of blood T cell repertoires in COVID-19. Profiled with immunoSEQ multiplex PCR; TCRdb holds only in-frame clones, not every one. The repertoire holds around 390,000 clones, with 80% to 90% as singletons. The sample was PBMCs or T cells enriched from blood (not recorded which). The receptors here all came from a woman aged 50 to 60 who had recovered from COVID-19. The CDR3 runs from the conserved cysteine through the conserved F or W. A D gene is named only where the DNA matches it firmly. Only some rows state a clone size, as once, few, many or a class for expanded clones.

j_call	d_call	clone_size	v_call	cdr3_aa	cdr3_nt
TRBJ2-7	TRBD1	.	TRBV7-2	CASSRGPLREQYF	TGTGCCAGCAGCAGGGGGCCCTTGAGGGAGCAGTACTTC
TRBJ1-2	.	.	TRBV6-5	CASMGGVRRGYTF	TGTGCCAGCATGGGCGGGGTTCGTCGGGGCTACACCTTC
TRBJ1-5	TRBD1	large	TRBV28	CASSPTGFTNQPQHF	TGTGCCAGCAGTCCGACAGGGTTCACCAATCAGCCCCAGCATTTT
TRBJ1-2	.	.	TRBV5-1	CASPPPLGGVRYTF	TGCGCCAGTCCCCCCCCTCTCGGGGGTGTGCGCTACACCTTC
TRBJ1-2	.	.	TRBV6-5	CASTGDFGYGYTF	TGTGCCAGCACCGGGGATTTTGGCTATGGCTACACCTTC
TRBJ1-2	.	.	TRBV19	CASSTSTKTGYYGYTF	TGTGCCAGTAGTACTTCCACAAAAACAGGGTACTATGGCTACACCTTC
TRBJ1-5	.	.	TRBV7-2	CASSLSWLGRNNQPQHF	TGTGCCAGCAGCTTATCTTGGCTGGGGAGGAACAATCAGCCCCAGCATTTT
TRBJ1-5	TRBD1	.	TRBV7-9	CASSLATGGNQPQHF	TGTGCCAGCAGCTTGGCGACAGGGGGTAATCAGCCCCAGCATTTT
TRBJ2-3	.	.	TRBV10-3	CAISEPGRDTDTQYF	TGTGCCATCAGTGAGCCTGGGCGGGACACAGATACGCAGTATTTT
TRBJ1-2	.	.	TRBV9	CASSVGGPYGYTF	TGTGCCAGCAGCGTAGGGGGGCCCTATGGCTACACCTTC
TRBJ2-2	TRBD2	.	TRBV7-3	CASSKAGPNTGELFF	TGTGCCAGCAGCAAAGCGGGGCCGAACACCGGGGAGCTGTTTTTT
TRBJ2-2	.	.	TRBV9	CASSTSTGELFF	TGTGCCAGCAGCACAAGCACCGGGGAGCTGTTTTTT
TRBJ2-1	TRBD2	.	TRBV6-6	CASSRLAGGIYNEQFF	TGTGCCAGCAGTCGACTAGCGGGGGGCATTTACAATGAGCAGTTCTTC
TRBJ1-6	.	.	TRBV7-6	CASSSTTDSPLHF	TGTGCCAGCAGCTCTACGACAGACTCACCCCTCCACTTT
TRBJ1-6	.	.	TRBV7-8	CASSLGEGTNSPLHF	TGTGCCAGCAGCTTAGGGGAGGGCACAAATTCACCCCTCCACTTT
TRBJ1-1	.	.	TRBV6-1	CASSEVLDPRAEAFF	TGTGCCAGCAGTGAGGTTTTAGACCCGAGGGCTGAAGCTTTCTTT